This T cell receptor (beta chain) was sequenced in a study of cytomegalovirus exposure and HLA in healthy donors. Points from the study as a whole: Accurate predictions that matched the HLA-A and HLA-B alleles of most subjects were reportedly made from TCR beta sequences. Some highly shared sequence variants likely arose as a pipeline artifact.

This clone came up many times. Antigen unknown. PCR was performed using 60 Vbeta and 13 Jbeta primers. The protocol was immunoSEQ multiplex PCR, while the TCRdb copy is restricted to in-frame clones and leaves out a portion. The table includes under 150,000 clones, around 70% detected once. CDR1 is LGHNA, CDR2 YNFKEQ, per germline. V lost 1 base to trimming and J lost 1 base, with 7 bases between them. This CDR3 spans 14 amino acids. The sequenced sample consisted of PBMCs. The rearrangement links TRBV4-2 to TRBJ1-1, with D unresolved. The sequence came from a woman between 40 and 55 years old in good health and CMV-seropositive. The CDR3: CASSQVNSNTEAFF. Here the CDR3 DNA reads TGTGCCAGCAGCCAAGTGAACTCGAACACTGAAGCTTTCTTT.